These 30 T cell receptor beta chains were sequenced from one sample in a study of T cell responses to AZD1222 COVID-19 vaccine (TCRdb year 2021). Explained via the paper, the time point label denotes: about 28 days (+/-7) after the second vaccine dose. The receptor library was made with the immunoSEQ multiplex PCR assay. In its TCRdb copy, this immuneACCESS table keeps in-frame sequences only and misses some clones. Where compared with another copy, unresolved V genes explain less than half of these, and the others have no known cause. This sample holds roughly 150,000 clones; roughly 85% were observed only once. Together, the top ten hold 0.95% to 1.1% of the sample. This specimen was peripheral blood, taken 28 days after the second AZD1222 dose. Receptors originate from an adult who received the AZD1222 COVID-19 vaccine.

V usage is TRBV15 and J usage is TRBJ1-5; D not resolved. The V end lost 1 base, the J end lost 7 bases, and 5 bases lay between the germline ends. The CDR3 contains 12 residues. CDR1 is LNHNV, CDR2 YYDKDF, per germline (reference sequence). CDR3 sequence: CATSRAGQPQHF. The CDR3 DNA sequence: TGTGCCACCAGCAGAGCTGGGCAGCCCCAGCATTTT.

The chain recombines TRBV21-1 with TRBJ2-7; the table gives TRBD2 as D, unverified against the DNA. TRBV21-1 is noted as a pseudogene. The CDR3 totals 13 residues. CDR3 DNA sequence: TGTGCCAGCAGCACCCGATGCCAAGCGTTTCCAACCTTC. Encoded protein: CASSTRCQAFPTF.

The chain recombines TRBV9 with TRBJ1-3; 8 bases are shared with TRBD1. This CDR3 is built from 15 residues. V lost 4 bases and J lost 2; bases outside the gene matches: 5. The germline gives CDR1 SGDLS, CDR2 YYNGEE. CDR3: CASSTQGAAGNTIYF. DNA for the CDR3: TGTGCCAGCAGCACCCAGGGGGCCGCTGGAAACACCATATATTTT.

The chain combines TRBV27 with TRBJ2-7, with a weak D call TRBD2 (5 bases). The CDR3 consists of 13 residues. V was cut by 4 bases and J by 3 bases, with 10 bases left in between. CDR1 is MNHEY and CDR2 is SMNVEV in the germline V gene (reference sequence). The CDR3 here is CASSWGEGYEQYF. The CDR3 DNA follows: TGTGCCAGCAGTTGGGGTGAGGGCTACGAGCAGTACTTC.

V gene TRBV10-1 combines with J gene TRBJ1-6; TRBD1 aligns across 8 bases. V gave up 8 bases and J gave up 5 bases; unmatched junction bases: 5. This CDR3 has 14 amino acids. Germline CDR1 is WNHNN and CDR2 is SYGVQD (reference sequence). Here the CDR3 reads CASAGQGNNSPLHF. CDR3 nucleotides: TGCGCCAGCGCTGGACAGGGAAATAATTCACCCCTCCACTTT.

The genes are TRBV5-1 and TRBJ2-5; 10 bases map to TRBD1. V gave up 7 bases and J gave up 4 bases; unmatched junction bases: 7. The CDR3 extends over 14 amino acids. Per the germline V gene, CDR1 is SGHRS and CDR2 is YFSETQ. The CDR3 loop is CASYSGQGTETQYF. In nucleotides, the CDR3 is TGCGCCAGCTATTCGGGACAGGGGACAGAGACCCAGTACTTC.

The table lists this clone with a count of one. The chain carries TRBV7-2 and TRBJ2-3; D uncertain. V was shortened by 0 bases and J by 3 bases, with 7 bases between the two germline ends. The CDR3 covers 14 residues. CDR1 and CDR2 (germline): SGHTA, FQGNSA. The CDR3 loop reads CASSLALITDTQYF. DNA of the CDR3: TGTGCCAGCAGCTTAGCGCTAATAACAGATACGCAGTATTTT.

This clone was observed a few times. The V and J genes are TRBV2 and TRBJ1-2; D remains ambiguous. Deletions cut 6 bases from V and 8 bases from J, with 13 bases between. Germline CDR1 and CDR2: SNHLY and FYNNEI. The CDR3 spans 12 residues. This CDR3 reads CASSELLEGYTF. The CDR3 DNA follows: TGTGCCAGCAGCGAACTTCTGGAGGGCTACACCTTC.

This clone was recorded once. The chain employs TRBV5-6 and TRBJ2-7; D is unclear. V dropped 3 bases and J dropped 3 bases, with 7 bases sitting between them. This CDR3 contains 12 residues. Germline V lookup: CDR1 SGHDT, CDR2 YYEEEE. The CDR3 DNA follows: TGTGCCAGCAGCTCCTTCCACTACGAGCAGTACTTC. Encoded protein: CASSSFHYEQYF.

V usage is TRBV5-6 and J usage is TRBJ1-1; D gene ambiguous. V lost 3 bases to trimming and J lost 5 bases, with 11 bases between them. The germline CDR1 and CDR2 sequences are SGHDT and YYEEEE. This CDR3 has 13 residues. This CDR3 is CASSSWTWTEAFF. CDR3 in DNA: TGTGCCAGCAGCTCCTGGACCTGGACTGAAGCTTTCTTT.

This rearrangement joins TRBV7-9 to TRBJ2-1; TRBD1 might be the D (5 bases). The CDR3 loop spans 16 amino acids. Trimming removed 3 bases from V and 1 base from J, with 13 bases in between. Germline V gene sequence: CDR1 SEHNR, CDR2 FQNEAQ (reference sequence). In nucleotides, the CDR3 is TGTGCCAGCAGCTTTAGTACCCAGGGATCCTACAATGAGCAGTTCTTC. Protein: CASSFSTQGSYNEQFF. Complete variable domain (other parts from reference TRBV7-9 and TRBJ2-1): DTGVSQNPRHKITKRGQNVTFRCDPISEHNRLYWYRQTLGQGPEFLTYFQNEAQLEKSRLLSDRFSAERPKGSFSTLEIQRTEQGDSAMYLCASSFSTQGSYNEQFFGPGTRLTVL.

This chain connects TRBV27 to TRBJ1-4, with TRBD1 matching over 10 bases. The CDR3 runs to 16 residues. Germline V lookup: CDR1 MNHEY, CDR2 SMNVEV (reference sequence). The J segment lost 0 bases and the V segment lost 8 bases, leaving 6 bases of the junction unmatched. The chain's CDR3 is CASRDRGLATNEKLFF. CDR3 bases: TGTGCCAGCCGGGACAGGGGCCTTGCAACTAATGAAAAACTGTTTTTT. The full variable domain, completed using reference TRBV27 and TRBJ1-4, is EAQVTQNPRYLITVTGKKLTVTCSQNMNHEYMSWYRQDPGLGLRQIYYSMNVEVTDKGDVPEGYKVSRKEKRNFPLILESPSPNQTSLYFCASRDRGLATNEKLFFGSGTQLSVL.

V is TRBV10-3 and J is TRBJ2-7; D remains unclear. The CDR3 extends over 13 amino acids. Germline V gene sequence: CDR1 ENHRY, CDR2 SYGVKD. The V end was cut by 2 bases, the J end by 2 bases, with 7 bases between. CDR3: CAISEHPAYEQYF. The CDR3 bases are TGTGCCATCAGTGAGCATCCAGCCTACGAGCAGTACTTC.

The CDR3 loop reads CASSVQGTQETQYF. The CDR3 DNA sequence: TGTGCCAGTAGTGTCCAGGGGACCCAAGAGACCCAGTACTTC. The chain combines TRBV19 with TRBJ2-5, with D maybe TRBD1 (6 bases). V was clipped by 5 bases and J by 1 base, with 11 bases between them. The V gene's germline CDR1 is LNHDA and CDR2 SQIVND (reference sequence). The CDR3 totals 14 residues.

The DNA of the CDR3 is TGTGCCAGCAGGGGACAGGGGGCAGGGGAGCAGTTCTTC. This translates into CASRGQGAGEQFF. The chain links TRBV2 to TRBJ2-1; TRBD1 agrees at 12 bases. Germline values: CDR1 SNHLY, CDR2 FYNNEI. The CDR3 runs to 13 residues. Trimming cost V 6 bases and J 10 bases; bases outside gene matches: 4.

V is TRBV18 and J is TRBJ2-7, with D unclear. The V end was cut by 2 bases, the J end by 3 bases, with 8 bases between. The CDR3 sequence is 13 residues long. Germline CDR1 KGHSH, CDR2 LQKENI. The CDR3 loop reads CASSPKSVYEQYF. CDR3 coding DNA: TGTGCCAGCTCACCAAAGAGCGTCTACGAGCAGTACTTC.

The V and J genes are TRBV11-2 and TRBJ2-7; D uncertain. CDR1 is SGHAT, CDR2 FQNNGV, per germline. CDR3 length equals 15 residues. With 5 bases removed from V and 0 bases from J, the gap between germline ends came to 14 bases. For the CDR3, the DNA is TGTGCCAGCAGCCGCGTTAGGGCGACCTCCTACGAGCAGTACTTC. Protein: CASSRVRATSYEQYF.

The V call is TRBV10-2, the J call TRBJ2-1, with D perhaps assigned TRBD1 or TRBD2 (6 bases each). The CDR3 loop spans 15 amino acids. Looked up from germline, CDR1 is WSHSY and CDR2 is SAAADI. The ends were cut back, 7 bases at V and 0 bases at J, with 13 bases in the middle. The CDR3 DNA is TGCGCCAGCACCCTAAGGGGGGCCTCCTACAATGAGCAGTTCTTC. Amino acid sequence: CASTLRGASYNEQFF.

This clone was picked up one time. The chain joins TRBV4-2 to TRBJ2-7; TRBD1 is a possible D gene (6 bases). The germline V gene encodes CDR1 LGHNA and CDR2 YNFKEQ. V was clipped by 0 bases and J by 3 bases, with 6 bases between them. The CDR3 extends over 13 amino acids. This CDR3 reads CASSQDRGYEQYF. CDR3 in DNA: TGTGCCAGCAGCCAAGACAGGGGCTACGAGCAGTACTTC.

V is TRBV5-1 and J is TRBJ2-1, with D possibly TRBD1 on 7 matching bases. V lost 0 bases and J lost 5, with 15 bases in between. Per germline, CDR1 SGHRS and CDR2 YFSETQ. The CDR3 consists of 16 residues. CDR3 protein: CASSLAVQGGHNEQFF. CDR3 nucleotides: TGCGCCAGCAGCTTGGCCGTGCAGGGGGGTCACAATGAGCAGTTCTTC.

This clone was seen a single time. The V gene is TRBV20-1, the J gene TRBJ1-4, with D possibly matching TRBD1 (6 bases). CDR3 length: 16 residues. Germline loops: CDR1 DFQATT, CDR2 SNEGSKA (reference sequence). The V and J ends lost 3 bases and 0 bases respectively, with 14 bases between them. The CDR3 is CSASGAGVATNEKLFF. In DNA, the CDR3 is TGCAGTGCTAGTGGGGCAGGGGTTGCAACTAATGAAAAACTGTTTTTT.

CDR3 bases: TGTGCCAGCAGCGCTCGTGGGGGGATGGCTGAAGCTTTCTTT. Residues: CASSARGGMAEAFF. This chain joins TRBV7-9 and TRBJ1-1; perhaps TRBD1 as D (5 bases). V was pared by 5 bases and J by 6 bases, with 16 bases between. This CDR3 has 14 residues. CDR1 and CDR2 from the germline V gene are SEHNR and FQNEAQ (reference sequence).

The V gene is TRBV19, the J gene TRBJ1-5; the match to TRBD1 covers 10 bases. The ends lost 4 bases at V and 6 bases at J; junction bases unmatched: 0. The CDR3 has 13 amino acids. In germline, CDR1 is LNHDA, CDR2 SQIVND (reference sequence). CDR3 sequence reads: CASSRTGGQPQHF. As DNA, the CDR3 is TGTGCCAGTAGTAGGACAGGGGGTCAGCCCCAGCATTTT.

This sequence joins TRBV3-1 (or the pseudogene TRBV3-2) and TRBJ2-7, with 7 bases lining up with TRBD1. V trimming: 3 bases; J trimming: 6 bases; junction bases outside the gene matches: 5. Germline V gene sequence: CDR1 LGHDT, CDR2 YNNKEL (reference sequence). The CDR3 runs 13 residues. CDR3 nucleotides: TGTGCCAGCAGCCAGGGGACAGAAGGCGAGCAGTACTTC. Its protein is CASSQGTEGEQYF.

The rearrangement joins TRBV18 to TRBJ2-2; D is possibly TRBD2 (5 bases). Germline CDR1 KGHSH, CDR2 LQKENI. CDR3 size: 15 residues. V was cut by 2 bases and J by 0 bases, with 7 bases left in between. Here the CDR3 reads CASSPSGTNTGELFF. The CDR3 coding sequence is TGTGCCAGCTCACCATCGGGGACGAACACCGGGGAGCTGTTTTTT. Complete variable domain (other parts from reference TRBV18 and TRBJ2-2): NAGVMQNPRHLVRRRGQEARLRCSPMKGHSHVYWYRQLPEEGLKFMVYLQKENIIDESGMPKERFSAEFPKEGPSILRIQQVVRGDSAAYFCASSPSGTNTGELFFGEGSRLTVL.

In its sample, this clone was seen once. This chain joins TRBV5-8 and TRBJ2-1, with D unclear. The CDR3 is 17 residues long. V lost 4 bases and J 6 bases, leaving 23 bases between the germline ends. Looked up from germline, CDR1 is SGHTS and CDR2 is YDEGEE. The CDR3, as DNA: TGTGCCAGCAGCGGGGATGCCAGCTTCCTTATGGGCAATGAGCAGTTCTTC. Its translation is CASSGDASFLMGNEQFF.

The chain joins TRBV10-3 to TRBJ1-1, with 9 nucleotides matching TRBD1. CDR3 length equals 13 residues. CDR1 is ENHRY, CDR2 SYGVKD, per germline. The trim removed 9 bases at V and 6 bases at J, leaving 8 bases unmatched. Here the CDR3 reads CAIRDRADAEAFF. The DNA for the CDR3 is TGTGCCATACGGGACAGGGCTGACGCTGAAGCTTTCTTT.

The chain has TRBV28 and TRBJ1-6; D remains unclear. V lost 8 bases, J lost 7 bases, and 9 bases lay in between. The germline gives CDR1 MDHEN, CDR2 SYDVKM. The CDR3 runs 12 residues. The chain's CDR3 is CASLTANSPLHF. The CDR3 DNA sequence: TGTGCCAGCTTAACAGCGAATTCACCCCTCCACTTT.

This clone was recorded only once. The rearrangement joins TRBV4-1 to TRBJ1-3; unclear D gene. In germline, CDR1 is MGHRA, CDR2 YSYEKL. V dropped 0 bases and J dropped 0 bases, with 9 bases sitting between them. There are 16 residues in the CDR3. The CDR3 region has the DNA TGCGCCAGCAGCCAAGATCGAAAAGCCTCTGGAAACACCATATATTTT. Translated: CASSQDRKASGNTIYF.

This clone has a handful of counts. The rearrangement joins TRBV3-1 (or the pseudogene TRBV3-2) to TRBJ1-1; no clear D gene. CDR3 size: 13 residues. The germline gives CDR1 LGHDT, CDR2 YNNKEL (reference sequence). Trimming shortened V by 4 bases and J by 2 bases, and 8 bases separated the two germline ends. Here the CDR3 DNA reads TGTGCCAGCAGCCTTATTTCAAACACTGAAGCTTTCTTT. This encodes CASSLISNTEAFF.